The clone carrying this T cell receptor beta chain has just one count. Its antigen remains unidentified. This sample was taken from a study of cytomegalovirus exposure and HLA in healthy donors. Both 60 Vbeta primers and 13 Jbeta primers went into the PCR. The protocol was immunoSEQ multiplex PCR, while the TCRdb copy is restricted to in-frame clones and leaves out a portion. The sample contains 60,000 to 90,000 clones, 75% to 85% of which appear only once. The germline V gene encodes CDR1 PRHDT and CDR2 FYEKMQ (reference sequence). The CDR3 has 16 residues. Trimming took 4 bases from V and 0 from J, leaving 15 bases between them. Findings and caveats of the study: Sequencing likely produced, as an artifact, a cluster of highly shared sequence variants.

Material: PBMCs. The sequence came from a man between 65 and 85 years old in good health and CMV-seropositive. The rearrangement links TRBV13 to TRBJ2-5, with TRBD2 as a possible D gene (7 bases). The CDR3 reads CASSSLGGLNQETQYF. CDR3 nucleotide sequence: TGTGCCAGCAGCTCCCTCGGGGGGCTAAACCAAGAGACCCAGTACTTC.